A single sample gave rise to the 29 T cell receptor beta chains below, sequenced in a study of blood T cell repertoires in COVID-19. Assay: immunoSEQ multiplex PCR; the TCRdb copy retains only in-frame clones and omits some. In the table there are 150,000 or so clones, 82% of which are singletons. Specimen: PBMCs or T cells enriched from blood (not recorded which). Every receptor here comes from a man aged 55 to 70 who had recovered from COVID-19.

V usage is TRBV4-2 and J usage is TRBJ2-5, with 8 positions matching TRBD1. V was clipped by 3 bases and J by 7 bases; unmatched bases: 4. Per germline, CDR1 LGHNA and CDR2 YNFKEQ. The length of the CDR3 is 13 residues. CDR3 sequence: CASSQDRVATQYF. CDR3 DNA: TGTGCCAGCAGCCAGGACAGGGTCGCGACCCAGTACTTC.

In this sample, this clone turned up once. The V gene is TRBV9, the J gene TRBJ1-2; no clear D. Germline V gives CDR1 SGDLS, CDR2 YYNGEE. V was pared by 0 bases and J by 7 bases, with 13 bases between. The CDR3 runs 14 residues. DNA of the CDR3: TGTGCCAGCAGCGTAGAGGTCGGGTCTATTGGCTACACCTTC. Its protein product is CASSVEVGSIGYTF.

The chain uses TRBV11-1 and TRBJ2-1; D gene ambiguous. The CDR3 has 15 amino acids. Germline V CDR1 and CDR2: SGHAT, FQDESV (reference sequence). V shed 2 bases and J shed 5 bases, with 13 bases lying between them. CDR3: CASSLLRQVDNEQFF. DNA of the CDR3: TGTGCCAGCAGCTTATTAAGGCAGGTAGACAATGAGCAGTTCTTC.

This chain uses TRBV5-4 with TRBJ2-1; possibly TRBD1 for D (6 bases). Germline CDR1 reads SGHNT; CDR2 reads YYREEE (reference sequence). This CDR3 has 12 residues. Trimming took 3 bases from V and 9 from J, leaving 10 bases between them. DNA for the CDR3: TGTGCCAGCAGCTCCGGACAGAGTGAGCAGTTCTTC. Its translation is CASSSGQSEQFF. The full variable domain, completed using reference TRBV5-4 and TRBJ2-1, is ETGVTQSPTHLIKTRGQQVTLRCSSQSGHNTVSWYQQALGQGPQFIFQYYREEENGRGNFPPRFSGLQFPNYSSELNVNALELDDSALYLCASSSGQSEQFFGPGTRLTVL.

V and J are TRBV6-1 and TRBJ2-7; TRBD2 matches 7 bases. The CDR3 has 18 amino acids. With 1 base clipped from V and 1 base from J, the junction kept 13 bases outside the gene matches. The V gene's germline CDR1 is MNHNS and CDR2 SASEGT. CDR3 region: CASSEGLAVGGLSYEQYF. The CDR3 nucleotides read TGTGCCAGCAGTGAAGGTCTAGCGGTGGGAGGTCTTTCCTACGAGCAGTACTTC.

The rearrangement links TRBV11-3 to TRBJ2-1; perhaps TRBD1 as D (6 bases). The CDR3 is made up of 13 amino acids. The germline V gene encodes CDR1 SGHNT and CDR2 YENEEA. Trimming took 4 bases from V and 3 from J, leaving 7 bases between them. The CDR3 protein is CASSSDSYNEQFF. The CDR3 DNA reads TGTGCCAGCAGCTCGGACAGCTACAATGAGCAGTTCTTC.

The chain couples TRBV5-1 to TRBJ2-6; maybe TRBD1 (5 bases). Germline V gene lookup returns CDR1 SGHRS and CDR2 YFSETQ. The CDR3 spans 19 residues. V was pared by 2 bases and J by 2 bases, with 20 bases between. The CDR3 region has the DNA TGCGCCAGCAGCTTTTTCTCAGGGATCGTCCGGGCTGGGGCCAACGTCCTGACTTTC. This translates into CASSFFSGIVRAGANVLTF.

V is TRBV30 and J is TRBJ2-1; TRBD1 matches at 11 bases. The germline CDR1 and CDR2 sequences are GTSNPN and SVGIG (reference sequence). The CDR3 covers 14 residues. V was pared by 1 base and J by 6 bases, with 2 bases of the junction left unmatched. This chain's CDR3 is CAWSGGQGGNEQFF. As DNA, the CDR3 is TGTGCCTGGAGTGGGGGACAGGGGGGCAATGAGCAGTTCTTC.

The genes are TRBV5-5 and TRBJ1-1; perhaps TRBD1 as D (5 bases). This CDR3 is built from 13 residues. With 5 bases removed from V and 5 bases from J, the gap between germline ends came to 13 bases. Germline CDR1 reads SGHKS; CDR2 reads YYEKEE (reference sequence). As DNA, the CDR3 is TGTGCCAGCAGTAACGCGGGGGTTACTGAAGCTTTCTTT. As protein: CASSNAGVTEAFF.

The chain carries TRBV2 and TRBJ1-2; 10 bases are shared with TRBD1. This CDR3 is 14 amino acids long. Trimming took 1 base from V and 12 from J; bases not matched to a gene: 8. Germline values: CDR1 SNHLY, CDR2 FYNNEI. This CDR3 is CASSEGPGQGPNTF. DNA of the CDR3: TGTGCCAGCAGTGAAGGACCGGGACAGGGGCCCAACACCTTC. Together with reference TRBV2 and TRBJ1-2, the CDR3 gives the full variable domain: EPEVTQTPSHQVTQMGQEVILRCVPISNHLYFYWYRQILGQKVEFLVSFYNNEISEKSEIFDDQFSVERPDGSNFTLKIRSTKLEDSAMYFCASSEGPGQGPNTFGSGTRLTVV.

The chain links TRBV10-3 to TRBJ1-2, with TRBD1 matching over 9 bases. CDR3 length: 15 residues. Germline lookup yields CDR1 ENHRY and CDR2 SYGVKD. V gave up 3 bases and J gave up 6 bases; unmatched junction bases: 8. The DNA of the CDR3 is TGTGCCATCAGTGACCCCGGGACAGGGTTCAATGGCTACACCTTC. This encodes CAISDPGTGFNGYTF.

This clone was picked up a small number of times. The CDR3 loop is CASSLGAGGNTEAFF. CDR3 in DNA: TGTGCCAGCAGCCTGGGCGCAGGAGGGAACACTGAAGCTTTCTTT. The chain has TRBV7-2 and TRBJ1-1; the D is unclear. V lost 5 bases to trimming and J lost 1 base, with 14 bases between them. The V gene's germline CDR1 is SGHTA and CDR2 FQGNSA. This CDR3 spans 15 amino acids.

V usage is TRBV12-3 or TRBV12-4 and J usage is TRBJ1-5; D is undetermined. The CDR3 contains 13 residues. Between the trimmed V and J ends, which lost 4 bases and 5 bases, there was a span of 9 bases. The CDR3 nucleotides are TGTGCCAGCAGTTATCTAAGAGATCAGCCCCAGCATTTT. The encoded protein is CASSYLRDQPQHF.

The V gene is TRBV11-2, the J gene TRBJ2-7; the D is unclear. The CDR3 is 15 amino acids. Germline CDR1 reads SGHAT; CDR2 reads FQNNGV. The V end was cut by 5 bases, the J end by 0 bases, with 14 bases between. For the CDR3, the DNA is TGTGCCAGCAGCCCTGACACGGCACACTCCTACGAGCAGTACTTC. It translates to CASSPDTAHSYEQYF.

In this sample, this clone turned up a few times. This rearrangement joins TRBV30 to TRBJ1-2; the D is unclear. Germline V gene sequence: CDR1 GTSNPN, CDR2 SVGIG (reference sequence). The CDR3 is 13 residues long. V lost 1 base, J lost 4 bases, and 10 bases lay in between. The CDR3 nucleotides are TGTGCCTGGAGTGACAGTGGGCCCTATGGCTACACCTTC. It is translated as CAWSDSGPYGYTF.

The chain employs TRBV15 and TRBJ1-5; TRBD1 matches at 8 bases. Germline CDR1 reads LNHNV; CDR2 reads YYDKDF (reference sequence). The CDR3 is made up of 15 amino acids. V gave up 3 bases and J gave up 6 bases; unmatched junction bases: 7. The CDR3 loop reads CATSSVTGAFQPQHF. CDR3 coding DNA: TGTGCCACCAGCAGCGTGACAGGGGCATTTCAGCCCCAGCATTTT.

In its sample, this clone was seen once. This sequence joins TRBV28 and TRBJ1-6; tentatively, D is TRBD1 (5 bases). Germline CDR1 reads MDHEN; CDR2 reads SYDVKM. This CDR3 region has 14 residues. Trimming left V 6 bases short and J 5 bases short, with 11 bases between. The CDR3 nucleotides read TGTGCCAGCAGGTCACAGGAGCATAATTCACCCCTCCACTTT. As protein: CASRSQEHNSPLHF. The full variable domain, in which reference TRBV28 and TRBJ1-6 provide the parts outside the CDR3, is DVKVTQSSRYLVKRTGEKVFLECVQDMDHENMFWYRQDPGLGLRLIYFSYDVKMKEKGDIPEGYSVSREKKERFSLILESASTNQTSMYLCASRSQEHNSPLHFGNGTRLTVT.

The chain links TRBV20-1 to TRBJ2-3; unclear D gene. The germline CDR1 and CDR2 sequences are DFQATT and SNEGSKA (reference sequence). Between the trimmed V and J ends, which lost 2 bases and 5 bases, there was a span of 5 bases. The CDR3 consists of 11 residues. CDR3 DNA sequence: TGCAGTGCTAGATCTAGAGATACGCAGTATTTT. Translation gives CSARSRDTQYF.

V and J are TRBV13 and TRBJ2-7; 8 nucleotides align to TRBD2. CDR3 size: 17 residues. CDR1 and CDR2 from the germline V gene are PRHDT and FYEKMQ (reference sequence). V was pared by 9 bases and J by 2 bases, with 18 bases of the junction left unmatched. This CDR3 reads CASHLRTGGTPAYEQYF. For the CDR3, the DNA is TGTGCCAGTCATCTACGCACGGGGGGGACACCCGCCTACGAGCAGTACTTC.

This chain joins TRBV3-1 (or the pseudogene TRBV3-2) and TRBJ1-6; D is possibly TRBD1 (6 bases). The CDR3 extends over 15 amino acids. The germline V gene encodes CDR1 LGHDT and CDR2 YNNKEL (reference sequence). Between the trimmed V and J ends, which lost 0 bases and 10 bases, there was a span of 13 bases. As DNA, the CDR3 is TGTGCCAGCAGCCAAGATTTGGGGGCAGGATCACCCCTCCACTTT. Amino acids: CASSQDLGAGSPLHF.

The CDR3 nucleotides read TGTGCCAGTAGTATCCTGGAGACTGGAAAGACCCAGCATTTT. Protein sequence: CASSILETGKTQHF. J is TRBJ1-5 and V is TRBV19; D not certain. The CDR3 length is 14 residues. The V end lost 3 bases, the J end lost 11 bases, and 17 bases lay between the germline ends. From germline, CDR1 is LNHDA and CDR2 SQIVND (reference sequence).

The rearrangement joins TRBV7-9 to TRBJ1-1, with D uncertain. Deletions cut 1 base from V and 1 base from J, with 7 bases between. CDR3 length: 14 residues. The germline V gene has CDR1 SEHNR and CDR2 FQNEAQ (reference sequence). In nucleotides, the CDR3 is TGTGCCAGCAGCTTAGGGGGAGGGAACACTGAAGCTTTCTTT. It specifies CASSLGGGNTEAFF.

The rearrangement joins TRBV19 to TRBJ2-2; the match to TRBD1 covers 8 bases. J was trimmed by 4 bases and V by 5 bases; bases with no gene match: 3. Per the germline V gene, CDR1 is LNHDA and CDR2 is SQIVND (reference sequence). The CDR3 spans 14 residues. CDR3 sequence: CASSSQGGTGELFF. The CDR3 nucleotides are TGTGCCAGTAGTTCACAGGGGGGCACCGGGGAGCTGTTTTTT.

CDR3 sequence: CASSLRTGGDSPLHF. For the CDR3, the DNA is TGCGCCAGCAGCCTGCGGACAGGGGGCGATTCACCCCTCCACTTT. The J gene is TRBJ1-6, the V gene TRBV5-1, with TRBD1 matching 11 bases. Germline V gives CDR1 SGHRS, CDR2 YFSETQ. The CDR3 totals 15 residues. V trimming: 4 bases; J trimming: 8 bases; junction bases outside the gene matches: 5.

This clone was detected once. The chain uses TRBV4-2 and TRBJ1-1; TRBD1 might be the D (6 bases). Deletions cut 3 bases from V and 2 bases from J, with 10 bases between. Germline lookup yields CDR1 LGHNA and CDR2 YNFKEQ. The CDR3 contains 14 residues. Here the CDR3 DNA reads TGTGCCAGCAGCCAGGGGGGGCTCAACACTGAAGCTTTCTTT. It codes for CASSQGGLNTEAFF.

V and J are TRBV28 and TRBJ1-6, with D unclear. Germline V gives CDR1 MDHEN, CDR2 SYDVKM. With 7 bases removed from V and 5 bases from J, the gap between germline ends came to 6 bases. The CDR3 runs 12 residues. Written as DNA, the CDR3 is TGTGCCAGCAACAATAATAATTCACCCCTCCACTTT. The encoded protein is CASNNNNSPLHF. Filled out from reference TRBV28 and TRBJ1-6, the complete variable domain reads DVKVTQSSRYLVKRTGEKVFLECVQDMDHENMFWYRQDPGLGLRLIYFSYDVKMKEKGDIPEGYSVSREKKERFSLILESASTNQTSMYLCASNNNNSPLHFGNGTRLTVT.

This clone was picked up a small number of times. The rearrangement joins TRBV5-6 to TRBJ1-6; D possibly corresponds to TRBD1 (6 bases). The length of the CDR3 is 16 residues. V was pared by 1 base and J by 7 bases, with 15 bases between. Per the germline V gene, CDR1 is SGHDT and CDR2 is YYEEEE. This CDR3 is CASSLMGALRNSPLHF. The CDR3 nucleotides read TGTGCCAGCAGCTTGATGGGGGCGCTGAGGAATTCACCCCTCCACTTT.

The chain joins TRBV25-1 to TRBJ1-1; tentatively, D is TRBD1 (5 bases). Trimming stripped 6 bases from V and 1 base from J, with 18 bases between. Germline V lookup: CDR1 MGHDK, CDR2 SYGVNS. CDR3 length equals 16 residues. CDR3 sequence (DNA): TGTGCCAGCAGACCGGGGGTAGCCGATTGGAACACTGAAGCTTTCTTT. As protein: CASRPGVADWNTEAFF.

J is TRBJ2-2 and V is TRBV18, with D perhaps TRBD2 (5 bases). The CDR3 is 15 residues long. Germline values: CDR1 KGHSH, CDR2 LQKENI. V was pared by 3 bases and J by 6 bases, with 14 bases between. CDR3 nucleotide sequence: TGTGCCAGCTCACCCCCGGGATGGTACGCCGGGGAGCTGTTTTTT. This gives the protein CASSPPGWYAGELFF.